The 22 T cell receptor beta chains below all came from one sample that was sequenced in a study of T-cell memory formation after mild COVID-19 (dated by TCRdb to 2020 to 2023). Library generation was performed with 5' RACE. Sequencing was carried out with an Illumina NovaSeq 6000. TCRdb reworked the public reads: Q25 trimming with fastp, MiXCR clone assembly, productive beta chains retained. Every CDR3 protein is listed once, alongside the most common genes and DNA of its rows. Counted in this sample were about 400,000 distinct CDR3 sequences; 20% to 25% of them appeared once. The ten biggest clones cover roughly 9.7% of the sample. Specimen: PBMCs or a T cell subset sorted from them (not recorded which). The source of these receptors is an adult woman who had mild COVID-19 (a few samples of this study predate the infection). The sample titles of this study are shuffled in the database, so cell type and time point are left out; the donor was told from shared clones.

The chain has TRBV5-1 and TRBJ2-3, with 7 bases fitting TRBD1. CDR3 length: 15 residues. Germline CDR1 and CDR2: SGHRS and YFSETQ. Trimming took 5 bases from V and 1 from J; bases not matched to a gene: 7. The CDR3 here is CASSSGQVGTDTQYF. In DNA, the CDR3 is TGCGCCAGCAGTTCCGGACAGGTCGGCACAGATACGCAGTATTTT. The full variable domain, completed using reference TRBV5-1 and TRBJ2-3, is KAGVTQTPRYLIKTRGQQVTLSCSPISGHRSVSWYQQTPGQGLQFLFEYFSETQRNKGNFPGRFSGRQFSNSRSEMNVSTLELGDSALYLCASSSGQVGTDTQYFGPGTRLTVL.

This sequence joins TRBV24-1 and TRBJ2-2; no firm D call. The CDR3 length is 17 residues. Trimming left V 0 bases short and J 3 bases short, with 13 bases between. CDR1 and CDR2 from the germline V gene are KGHDR and SFDVKD. CDR3 region: CATSDLMAPGHTGELFF. The CDR3 DNA sequence: TGTGCCACCAGTGATTTGATGGCCCCCGGTCACACCGGGGAGCTGTTTTTT.

This clonotype has only a few counts. The chain recombines TRBV19 with TRBJ1-1, with 7 bases fitting TRBD1. CDR3 length equals 15 residues. The ends lost 4 bases at V and 7 bases at J; junction bases unmatched: 12. Germline values: CDR1 LNHDA, CDR2 SQIVND (reference sequence). CDR3 residues: CASSSLGEGANEAFF. In DNA, the CDR3 is TGTGCCAGTAGTAGCCTCGGGGAGGGGGCTAATGAAGCTTTCTTT.

This clonotype came up a few times. The J gene is TRBJ2-3, the V gene TRBV7-9; 7 positions match TRBD1. Trimming took 6 bases from V and 3 from J; bases not matched to a gene: 3. Germline loops: CDR1 SEHNR, CDR2 FQNEAQ (reference sequence). The CDR3 has 13 residues. CDR3 DNA sequence: TGTGCCAGCAGTCGACAGGGAACAGATACGCAGTATTTT. This codes for CASSRQGTDTQYF.

This clonotype was seen a few times. V is TRBV29-1 and J is TRBJ2-5; D is undetermined. Germline V gives CDR1 SQVTM, CDR2 ANQGSEA. This CDR3 has 12 amino acids. The ends were cut back, 4 bases at V and 1 base at J, with 7 bases in the middle. CDR3 sequence: CSVVTTQETQYF. CDR3 coding DNA: TGCAGCGTTGTTACGACCCAAGAGACCCAGTACTTC. The whole variable domain, remainder taken from reference TRBV29-1 and TRBJ2-5, is SAVISQKPSRDICQRGTSLTIQCQVDSQVTMMFWYRQQPGQSLTLIATANQGSEATYESGFVIDKFPISRPNLTFSTLTVSNMSPEDSSIYLCSVVTTQETQYFGPGTRLLVL.

The V gene is TRBV9, the J gene TRBJ2-1; 10 bases map to TRBD2. The CDR3 is 15 residues long. Trimming took 2 bases from V and 8 from J; bases not matched to a gene: 7. Germline V gene data show CDR1 as SGDLS and CDR2 as YYNGEE. The CDR3: CASSVGAGGQYEQFF. Written as DNA, the CDR3 is TGTGCCAGCAGCGTGGGAGCGGGAGGGCAATATGAGCAGTTCTTC.

The chain links TRBV28 to TRBJ2-7; 9 positions match TRBD2. Germline loops: CDR1 MDHEN, CDR2 SYDVKM. After removal of 7 bases from V and 6 bases from J, the junction contained 7 bases not matched to a gene. The CDR3 covers 13 residues. The CDR3 region has the DNA TGTGCCAGCACTGGACTAGCGTTTCCCGAGCAGTACTTC. The encoded protein is CASTGLAFPEQYF.

This clonotype was observed a handful of times. The chain combines TRBV29-1 with TRBJ1-6, with 7 nucleotides matching TRBD1. V was pared by 6 bases and J by 0 bases, with 5 bases of the junction left unmatched. The CDR3 runs to 15 residues. CDR1 is SQVTM and CDR2 is ANQGSEA in the germline V gene. DNA of the CDR3: TGCAGCGTCTCGACAGGGAGCTCCTATAATTCACCCCTCCACTTT. Translated, it gives CSVSTGSSYNSPLHF.

The DNA for the CDR3 is TGCAGTGCGTCGACAGGGGGCAAAGAGACCCAGTACTTC. This codes for CSASTGGKETQYF. V gene TRBV20-1 combines with J gene TRBJ2-5; 10 bases fit TRBD1. Germline V CDR1 and CDR2: DFQATT, SNEGSKA (reference sequence). Losses at the gene ends were 6 bases for V and 3 bases for J; bases not matched to a gene: 4. The CDR3 has 13 residues.

This clonotype was seen only a few times. The chain recombines TRBV4-3 with TRBJ2-1; D ambiguous. V shed 0 bases and J shed 4 bases, with 10 bases lying between them. This CDR3 is built from 15 residues. Per germline, CDR1 LGHNA and CDR2 YSLEER. The CDR3 region has the DNA TGCGCCAGCAGCCAAGAGGCGTTCCCTTACAATGAGCAGTTCTTC. It codes for CASSQEAFPYNEQFF.

The rearrangement links TRBV5-1 to TRBJ2-5; either TRBD1 or TRBD2 may fit D (5 bases each). Deletions cut 3 bases from V and 5 bases from J, with 20 bases between. The CDR3 length is 16 residues. The germline CDR1 and CDR2 sequences are SGHRS and YFSETQ. For the CDR3, the DNA is TGCGCCAGCAGCTCGGGGAGCTGGACAATGGGGGAGACCCAGTACTTC. Residues: CASSSGSWTMGETQYF. Full variable domain (outside the CDR3, taken from reference TRBV5-1 and TRBJ2-5): KAGVTQTPRYLIKTRGQQVTLSCSPISGHRSVSWYQQTPGQGLQFLFEYFSETQRNKGNFPGRFSGRQFSNSRSEMNVSTLELGDSALYLCASSSGSWTMGETQYFGPGTRLLVL.

The CDR3 spells CASSIGGPPNNEQFF. CDR3 coding DNA: TGTGCCAGCAGCATTGGGGGCCCCCCGAACAATGAGCAGTTCTTC. V gene TRBV7-3 combines with J gene TRBJ2-1, with D perhaps TRBD1 (6 bases). V lost 5 bases and J lost 5, with 16 bases in between. The CDR3 length is 15 residues. Germline V gene data show CDR1 as SGHTA and CDR2 as FQGTGA.

V and J are TRBV6-2 or TRBV6-3 and TRBJ2-7; no reliable D call. Germline V gene data show CDR1 as MNHEY and CDR2 as SVGEGT. This CDR3 is 13 amino acids long. Trimming took 8 bases from V and 4 from J, leaving 15 bases between them. The CDR3 region has the DNA TGTGCCAGCGGTGTACAGTCCCTTTACGAGCAGTACTTC. Its protein is CASGVQSLYEQYF.

There are many counts of this clonotype. The CDR3 reads CASSAREARNTGELFF. In nucleotides, the CDR3 is TGTGCCAGCAGCGCCCGCGAGGCTCGGAACACCGGGGAGCTGTTTTTT. The V and J genes are TRBV7-9 and TRBJ2-2; D call uncertain. The V gene's germline CDR1 is SEHNR and CDR2 FQNEAQ (reference sequence). Trimming pared 5 bases from V and 1 base from J, leaving 14 bases between. The CDR3 contains 16 residues.

In this sample, this clonotype turned up a few times. The junction does not match germline at one end; this may be a read error. The chain uses TRBV12-3 or TRBV12-4 and TRBJ2-7; 8 bases align to TRBD2. CDR3 length equals 14 residues. The DNA for the CDR3 is TGTGCCAGCAGTCTAGCGGGCCGAAACACCGAGCAGTACTTC. Encoded protein: CASSLAGRNTEQYF.

A few counts support this clonotype. V and J are TRBV5-4 and TRBJ2-7; 11 bases line up with TRBD2. There are 17 residues in the CDR3. Germline CDR1 reads SGHNT; CDR2 reads YYREEE (reference sequence). With 3 bases clipped from V and 4 bases from J, the junction kept 12 bases outside the gene matches. The CDR3 loop is CASSSVLTGTSGYEQYF. The CDR3 nucleotides read TGTGCCAGCAGCTCCGTATTAACCGGGACTAGCGGATACGAGCAGTACTTC.

This rearrangement joins TRBV10-3 to TRBJ1-6; maybe TRBD1 (5 bases). From germline, CDR1 is ENHRY and CDR2 SYGVKD. With 6 bases removed from V and 13 bases from J, the gap between germline ends came to 19 bases. The CDR3 has 14 residues. CDR3 in amino acids: CAIRGTGAEGPLHF. CDR3 sequence (DNA): TGTGCCATCAGAGGGACCGGGGCAGAGGGGCCCCTCCACTTT.

The chain employs TRBV7-2 and TRBJ1-5; D remains ambiguous. V shed 5 bases and J shed 4 bases, with 6 bases lying between them. Germline lookup yields CDR1 SGHTA and CDR2 FQGNSA. The CDR3 contains 12 residues. CDR3 protein: CASSTMNQPQHF. The CDR3 bases are TGTGCCAGCAGCACAATGAATCAGCCCCAGCATTTT.

This clonotype has only a few counts. This chain uses TRBV2 with TRBJ1-1; maybe TRBD1 (5 bases). Germline values: CDR1 SNHLY, CDR2 FYNNEI. With 7 bases removed from V and 7 bases from J, the gap between germline ends came to 13 bases. The CDR3 consists of 12 residues. The CDR3 DNA reads TGTGCCAGCACTAGGAGGGGCCTTGAAGCTTTCTTT. Protein sequence: CASTRRGLEAFF.

The CDR3 sequence: CASSQRGTGGVDGYTF. DNA for the CDR3: TGCGCCAGCAGCCAAAGGGGGACAGGGGGCGTTGATGGCTACACCTTC. V gene TRBV4-1 combines with J gene TRBJ1-2; TRBD1 agrees at 12 bases. From germline, CDR1 is MGHRA and CDR2 YSYEKL. Trimming at V came to 2 bases and at J to 6 bases, leaving 7 bases not matched to a gene. This CDR3 has 16 amino acids.

This clonotype came up many times. The V call is TRBV7-2, the J call TRBJ2-3; D remains ambiguous. The CDR3 runs to 12 residues. The V and J ends lost 5 bases and 0 bases respectively, with 3 bases between them. CDR1 and CDR2 from the germline V gene are SGHTA and FQGNSA. The CDR3 DNA sequence: TGTGCCAGCAGCATTAGCACAGATACGCAGTATTTT. Protein sequence: CASSISTDTQYF.

The CDR3 region has the DNA TGTGCCAGCAGTGAGGTCCAGGCGGACACTGAAGCTTTCTTT. This codes for CASSEVQADTEAFF. The chain combines TRBV25-1 with TRBJ1-1, with no clear D. Germline V gene sequence: CDR1 MGHDK, CDR2 SYGVNS. V lost 3 bases to trimming and J lost 3 bases, with 11 bases between them. There are 14 residues in the CDR3. The whole variable domain, remainder taken from reference TRBV25-1 and TRBJ1-1, is EADIYQTPRYLVIGTGKKITLECSQTMGHDKMYWYQQDPGMELHLIHYSYGVNSTEKGDLSSESTVSRIRTEHFPLTLESARPSHTSQYLCASSEVQADTEAFFGQGTRLTVV.